This entry lists 10 T cell receptor beta chains sequenced from one sample in a study of blood T cell repertoires in COVID-19. Clones were read by immunoSEQ multiplex PCR, and TCRdb kept only the in-frame ones, dropping some. The sample holds fewer than 130,000 clones, roughly two thirds seen once. Specimen: peripheral blood. These receptor sequences come from an elderly man with acute or convalescent COVID-19.

The gene calls are TRBV10-3 and TRBJ2-7, with D possibly matching TRBD2 (5 bases). CDR3 length: 12 amino acids. The germline V and J ends were trimmed by 5 bases and 1 base, with 6 bases remaining between them. The V gene's germline CDR1 is ENHRY and CDR2 SYGVKD. The CDR3 region has the DNA TGTGCCATCAGTTCGGGATCCTACGAGCAGTACTTC. Translation: CAISSGSYEQYF.

The CDR3 region is CSVEDPERKSYNEQFF. In DNA, the CDR3 is TGCAGCGTTGAAGATCCGGAGCGCAAGTCCTACAATGAGCAGTTCTTC. The chain has TRBV29-1 and TRBJ2-1; D unclear. Germline V gene sequence: CDR1 SQVTM, CDR2 ANQGSEA. The CDR3 consists of 16 residues. The V end lost 0 bases, the J end lost 1 base, and 13 bases lay between the germline ends.

This chain joins TRBV28 and TRBJ2-7; D remains unclear. Germline CDR1 MDHEN, CDR2 SYDVKM. Trimming shortened V by 7 bases and J by 2 bases, and 15 bases separated the two germline ends. The length of the CDR3 is 14 residues. As DNA, the CDR3 is TGTGCCAGCACTACGACTGCTGATCCCTACGAGCAGTACTTC. It specifies CASTTTADPYEQYF.

This clone is judged large. This chain uses TRBV7-2 with TRBJ1-6; no clear D gene. The V gene lost 1 base and the J gene lost 9 bases, with 4 bases spanning the gap. CDR3 length: 12 amino acids. CDR1 and CDR2 from the germline V gene are SGHTA and FQGNSA. CDR3 amino acids: CASSLVGSPLHF. The CDR3 DNA is TGTGCCAGCAGCTTAGTCGGTTCACCCCTCCACTTT. The full variable domain, completed using reference TRBV7-2 and TRBJ1-6, is GAGVSQSPSNKVTEKGKDVELRCDPISGHTALYWYRQSLGQGLEFLIYFQGNSAPDKSGLPSDRFSAERTGGSVSTLTIQRTQQEDSAVYLCASSLVGSPLHFGNGTRLTVT.

The chain uses TRBV10-3 and TRBJ2-1; D is uncertain. Trimming pared 4 bases from V and 0 bases from J, leaving 10 bases between. This CDR3 spans 15 amino acids. Germline CDR1 is ENHRY and CDR2 is SYGVKD. This CDR3 is CAISGDSSSYNEQFF. The CDR3 DNA reads TGTGCCATCAGTGGAGACTCGAGCTCCTACAATGAGCAGTTCTTC.

The J gene is TRBJ1-5, the V gene TRBV4-1; D not certain. Germline V gives CDR1 MGHRA, CDR2 YSYEKL. With 4 bases removed from V and 2 bases from J, the gap between germline ends came to 15 bases. This CDR3 has 16 residues. CDR3 region: CASSPAEGRGNQPQHF. CDR3 coding DNA: TGCGCCAGCAGCCCTGCGGAGGGAAGGGGCAATCAGCCCCAGCATTTT.

The chain is built from TRBV19 and TRBJ2-1; TRBD2 might be the D (7 bases). Trimming cost V 0 bases and J 10 bases, with 10 bases left between them. The CDR3 contains 13 residues. Germline assignment: CDR1 LNHDA and CDR2 SQIVND (reference sequence). The DNA for the CDR3 is TGTGCCAGTAGTATAGATGGGGGGGGCGAGCAGTTCTTC. As protein: CASSIDGGGEQFF. Based on the CDR3 plus reference TRBV19 and TRBJ2-1, the full variable domain is DGGITQSPKYLFRKEGQNVTLSCEQNLNHDAMYWYRQDPGQGLRLIYYSQIVNDFQKGDIAEGYSVSREKKESFPLTVTSAQKNPTAFYLCASSIDGGGEQFFGPGTRLTVL.

This clone occurred once. The V gene is TRBV7-8, the J gene TRBJ2-1; possible D gene TRBD1, 6 bases. Per germline, CDR1 SGHVS and CDR2 FQNEAQ. Trimming shortened V by 3 bases and J by 1 base, and 16 bases separated the two germline ends. The length of the CDR3 is 17 residues. CDR3 DNA: TGTGCCAGCAGCTTCGCAAGCTTTCAGGGGTCCTACAATGAGCAGTTCTTC. Residues: CASSFASFQGSYNEQFF.

The rearrangement links TRBV2 to TRBJ2-1; D gene unclear. Germline values: CDR1 SNHLY, CDR2 FYNNEI. Trimming cost V 8 bases and J 7 bases, with 9 bases left between them. The CDR3 is 11 amino acids. The CDR3: CASSSMNEQFF. In DNA form, the CDR3 reads TGTGCCAGCTCGTCTATGAATGAGCAGTTCTTC. Full variable domain (rest looked up from reference TRBV2 and TRBJ2-1): EPEVTQTPSHQVTQMGQEVILRCVPISNHLYFYWYRQILGQKVEFLVSFYNNEISEKSEIFDDQFSVERPDGSNFTLKIRSTKLEDSAMYFCASSSMNEQFFGPGTRLTVL.

The CDR3 loop reads CASSLEGQLWEKLFF. The DNA of the CDR3 is TGTGCCAGCAGCTTAGAGGGACAGCTTTGGGAAAAACTGTTTTTT. The V and J genes are TRBV7-9 and TRBJ1-4, with 7 bases matching TRBD1. The junction had 7 bases not matched to a gene; V was cut back by 1 base and J by 8 bases. The CDR3 has 15 residues. Germline CDR1 is SEHNR and CDR2 is FQNEAQ (reference sequence).